The entry below describes one T cell receptor beta chain. This may be a read error: a much more frequent sequence differs by one nucleotide. This sample also contains other DNA sequences that code for the same CDR3. This entry comes from a study of metastatic and nonmetastatic thyroid tumors. V lost 6 bases to trimming and J lost 1 base, with 16 bases between them. This CDR3 has 15 residues. Germline CDR1 and CDR2: MNHNS and SASEGT. TCRdb ran MiXCR on the PCR reads. The data show some 55,000 clones, 20% to 25% seen once. Thyroid surgery was preceded by no treatment in any patient. The chain couples TRBV6-1 to TRBJ2-7; D might be TRBD1 or TRBD2, each matching 5 bases. Material for sequencing was blood. This sequence was found in a female donor with papillary thyroid cancer or a benign thyroid nodule (not recorded which). Some clones in this sample may be carry-over from other donors' samples. DNA for the CDR3: TGTGCCAGCAGCCTGGGGCCCAGCGGTTCCTACGAGCAGTACTTC. It specifies CASSLGPSGSYEQYF.